Following are 25 T cell receptor beta chains from one sample sequenced in a study of naive and memory T cell subsets. The antigens these receptors bind are not known. Both TRBC1 and TRBC2 were covered by a beta constant-region primer of two equimolar oligonucleotides. Nested alpha and beta constant-region primers with the SP2 primer drove four PCR rounds on ligated cDNA. TCRdb itself ran the UMI-ligation and nested PCR reads through MiXCR, one entry per CDR3 protein. The sample includes about 90,000 distinct CDR3 sequences, over 9% of them seen just once. Broader study findings: Possibly reflecting memory cells re-expressing CD45RA, a few larger clonotypes occurred in naive repertoires, especially CD8.

Specimen: naive CD4+ T cells from blood. These receptors were collected from a human donor in good health.

This clonotype turned up a few times. This chain uses TRBV7-8 with TRBJ2-7; D possibly uses TRBD1 or TRBD2 (5 bases each). The V gene's germline CDR1 is SGHVS and CDR2 FQNEAQ. The CDR3 is 14 amino acids. With 5 bases removed from V and 12 bases from J, the gap between germline ends came to 23 bases. The CDR3 sequence is CASSQQDLGRQRYF. The CDR3 bases are TGTGCCAGCAGCCAACAAGACTTGGGACGTCAACGGTACTTC.

Many counts were recorded for this clonotype. This chain links TRBV6-5 with TRBJ2-1, with 10 bases fitting TRBD2. The CDR3 loop spans 16 amino acids. V trimming: 5 bases; J trimming: 1 base; junction bases outside the gene matches: 5. In germline, CDR1 is MNHEY, CDR2 SVGAGI. CDR3 residues: CASSPRTSGSYNEQFF. The DNA of the CDR3 is TGTGCCAGCAGTCCACGGACTAGCGGATCCTACAATGAGCAGTTCTTC.

The chain is built from TRBV20-1 and TRBJ2-1; 9 bases are shared with TRBD2. CDR1 is DFQATT, CDR2 SNEGSKA, per germline (reference sequence). With V trimmed by 5 bases and J by 5 bases, 7 bases remained unmatched. The CDR3 is 14 amino acids. This CDR3 reads CSAQGTSRHNEQFF. The CDR3 DNA reads TGCAGTGCTCAAGGGACTAGCAGGCACAATGAGCAGTTCTTC.

This clonotype has ten or more counts. The V and J genes are TRBV20-1 and TRBJ2-1; no reliable D call. CDR3 length: 11 residues. With 5 bases removed from V and 7 bases from J, the gap between germline ends came to 9 bases. Germline V gene lookup returns CDR1 DFQATT and CDR2 SNEGSKA (reference sequence). This chain's CDR3 is CSAVLRNEQFF. The CDR3 coding sequence is TGCAGTGCTGTTCTACGAAATGAGCAGTTCTTC.

V and J are TRBV20-1 and TRBJ2-4, with 11 bases that match TRBD2. From germline, CDR1 is DFQATT and CDR2 SNEGSKA (reference sequence). With V trimmed by 0 bases and J by 9 bases, 7 bases remained unmatched. This CDR3 has 15 amino acids. CDR3 in DNA: TGCAGTGCTAGAGATTTCGAACTAGCGGGGGCCATTCAGTACTTC. It codes for CSARDFELAGAIQYF.

This clonotype occurred many times. The CDR3: CASSIGTGSSYNEQFF. CDR3 DNA sequence: TGTGCCAGTAGTATTGGGACAGGGAGCTCCTACAATGAGCAGTTCTTC. V gene TRBV19 combines with J gene TRBJ2-1; 9 bases align to TRBD1. Germline CDR1 reads LNHDA; CDR2 reads SQIVND (reference sequence). The CDR3 spans 16 residues. V gave up 3 bases and J gave up 0 bases; unmatched junction bases: 3.

This clonotype has more than one count but fewer than ten. This chain joins TRBV7-8 and TRBJ2-2, with 10 bases lining up with TRBD1. The CDR3 is 15 residues long. With 5 bases clipped from V and 5 bases from J, the junction kept 5 bases outside the gene matches. Germline V gene data show CDR1 as SGHVS and CDR2 as FQNEAQ. The CDR3 protein is CASSPWDRGTGELFF. The CDR3 DNA follows: TGTGCCAGCAGCCCCTGGGACAGGGGTACCGGGGAGCTGTTTTTT.

This clonotype was seen more than once but under ten times. The chain employs TRBV7-2 and TRBJ2-1; D perhaps matches TRBD2 (6 bases). This CDR3 is built from 15 residues. Germline CDR1 and CDR2: SGHTA and FQGNSA. Trimming removed 5 bases from V and 5 bases from J, with 16 bases in between. The CDR3 DNA follows: TGTGCCAGCAGCCACCAAGGCGGGAACCACAATGAGCAGTTCTTC. Translation: CASSHQGGNHNEQFF.

The chain couples TRBV5-1 to TRBJ1-4, with 7 bases matching TRBD1. V lost 4 bases to trimming and J lost 8 bases; unmatched junction nucleotides: 8. The germline V gene has CDR1 SGHRS and CDR2 YFSETQ. This CDR3 has 14 amino acids. CDR3 sequence reads: CASSDDRVREKLFF. CDR3 bases: TGCGCCAGCAGCGACGACAGGGTCCGAGAAAAACTGTTTTTT.

This chain links TRBV29-1 with TRBJ2-1; 8 bases map to TRBD1. The J segment lost 5 bases and the V segment lost 6 bases, leaving 6 bases of the junction unmatched. CDR3 length: 13 residues. Germline CDR1 is SQVTM and CDR2 is ANQGSEA. The CDR3 reads CSVNRGADNEQFF. The CDR3 nucleotides read TGCAGCGTGAACAGGGGGGCAGACAATGAGCAGTTCTTC.

A word on this clonotype: An end of the junction differs from the germline gene, which may be a read error. V gene TRBV7-2 combines with J gene TRBJ1-1, with TRBD1 as a possible D gene (5 bases). This CDR3 contains 14 residues. Germline V lookup: CDR1 SGHTA, CDR2 FQGNSA. The CDR3: CASTLGHSNAEAFF. For the CDR3, the DNA is TGTGCCAGCACCTTAGGACACAGTAACGCTGAAGCTTTCTTT. Combining the CDR3 with reference TRBV7-2 and TRBJ1-1 gives the whole variable domain GAGVSQSPSNKVTEKGKDVELRCDPISGHTALYWYRQSLGQGLEFLIYFQGNSAPDKSGLPSDRFSAERTGGSVSTLTIQRTQQEDSAVYLCASTLGHSNAEAFFGQGTRLTVV.

The rearrangement joins TRBV20-1 to TRBJ1-5; unclear D gene. Germline CDR1 is DFQATT and CDR2 is SNEGSKA (reference sequence). This CDR3 has 17 residues. V was shortened by 0 bases and J by 5 bases, with 20 bases between the two germline ends. This CDR3 reads CSARDPWASRRYQPQHF. CDR3 DNA sequence: TGCAGTGCTAGAGACCCCTGGGCAAGCCGGAGGTATCAGCCCCAGCATTTT.

This clonotype was detected only a few times. This rearrangement joins TRBV3-1 to TRBJ1-1; TRBD1 might be the D (6 bases). CDR1 is LGHDT, CDR2 YNNKEL, per germline (reference sequence). Trimming shortened V by 4 bases and J by 4 bases, and 16 bases separated the two germline ends. This CDR3 is 15 amino acids long. The CDR3 nucleotides read TGTGCCAGCAGCCTATACCATGAGGGGGGCACTGAAGCTTTCTTT. Translation: CASSLYHEGGTEAFF. Full variable domain (missing parts from reference TRBV3-1 and TRBJ1-1): DTAVSQTPKYLVTQMGNDKSIKCEQNLGHDTMYWYKQDSKKFLKIMFSYNNKELIINETVPNRFSPKSPDKAHLNLHINSLELGDSAVYFCASSLYHEGGTEAFFGQGTRLTVV.

This clonotype was recorded once. A read error may be the cause here, since a much bigger clone is one base away. The chain is built from TRBV7-8 and TRBJ2-7; either TRBD1 or TRBD2 may fit D (6 bases each). CDR1 and CDR2 (germline): SGHVS, FQNEAQ. The ends were cut back, 5 bases at V and 6 bases at J, with 14 bases in the middle. CDR3 size: 13 residues. Here the CDR3 DNA reads TGTGCCAGCAGCCGACTAGTGGGGGCCGAGCAGTACTTC. Amino acid sequence: CASSRLVGAEQYF. Using reference TRBV7-8 and TRBJ2-7 for the parts outside the CDR3, the full variable domain is GAGVSQSPRYKVAKRGQDVALRCDPISGHVSLFWYQQALGQGPEFLTYFQNEAQLDKSGLPSDRFFAERPEGSVSTLKIQRTQQEDSAVYLCASSRLVGAEQYFGPGTRLTVT.

This clonotype was seen at least ten times. The V call is TRBV5-1, the J call TRBJ2-5; D is possibly TRBD2 (6 bases). There are 14 residues in the CDR3. The V end lost 3 bases, the J end lost 2 bases, and 11 bases lay between the germline ends. CDR1 is SGHRS, CDR2 YFSETQ, per germline. The CDR3 DNA is TGCGCCAGCAGCTGGACTAATCCTCAAGAGACCCAGTACTTC. This gives the protein CASSWTNPQETQYF.

This clonotype was seen only a few times. This chain joins TRBV14 and TRBJ2-1; 7 bases fit TRBD1. The CDR3 runs 14 residues. Germline CDR1 and CDR2: SGHDN and FVKESK. V was pared by 6 bases and J by 8 bases, with 10 bases of the junction left unmatched. As DNA, the CDR3 is TGTGCCAGCAGTTCCCCCCACAGGGGTTATGAGCAGTTCTTC. It encodes CASSSPHRGYEQFF.

The CDR3 sequence: CASSNRAGDSPLHF. The CDR3 bases are TGCGCCAGCAGCAACAGGGCCGGCGATTCACCCCTCCACTTT. V usage is TRBV5-1 and J usage is TRBJ1-6; the D gene is possibly TRBD1 (6 bases). The germline CDR1 and CDR2 sequences are SGHRS and YFSETQ. The CDR3 totals 14 residues. Trimming removed 4 bases at V and 8 bases at J, with 13 bases between. The full variable domain, rest sourced from reference TRBV5-1 and TRBJ1-6, is KAGVTQTPRYLIKTRGQQVTLSCSPISGHRSVSWYQQTPGQGLQFLFEYFSETQRNKGNFPGRFSGRQFSNSRSEMNVSTLELGDSALYLCASSNRAGDSPLHFGNGTRLTVT.

This clonotype was counted ten times or more. The chain uses TRBV10-3 and TRBJ2-7; the D is unclear. The V gene's germline CDR1 is ENHRY and CDR2 SYGVKD. The CDR3 runs to 13 residues. V was pared by 2 bases and J by 1 base, with 6 bases between. The CDR3 bases are TGTGCCATCAGTGAGATAACTTCCTACGAGCAGTACTTC. It specifies CAISEITSYEQYF.

Only a few counts were recorded for this clonotype. The chain couples TRBV2 to TRBJ2-3; 9 bases fit TRBD2. CDR1 and CDR2 (germline): SNHLY, FYNNEI. There are 15 residues in the CDR3. The V and J ends lost 5 bases and 5 bases, in that order; junction bases with no gene match: 8. This CDR3 is CASSLAGAGEDTQYF. CDR3 DNA sequence: TGTGCCAGCAGTTTAGCGGGAGCGGGGGAAGATACGCAGTATTTT. The whole variable domain, filled in from reference TRBV2 and TRBJ2-3, reads EPEVTQTPSHQVTQMGQEVILRCVPISNHLYFYWYRQILGQKVEFLVSFYNNEISEKSEIFDDQFSVERPDGSNFTLKIRSTKLEDSAMYFCASSLAGAGEDTQYFGPGTRLTVL.

In this sample, this clonotype turned up a few times. The chain links TRBV5-5 to TRBJ1-6, with a possible D match to TRBD1 (5 bases). The V end lost 5 bases, the J end lost 7 bases, and 19 bases lay between the germline ends. The CDR3 is 16 amino acids. Germline CDR1 reads SGHKS; CDR2 reads YYEKEE (reference sequence). This chain's CDR3 is CASSWGGGLINSPLHF. The CDR3 DNA reads as TGTGCCAGCAGTTGGGGGGGTGGCCTAATCAATTCACCCCTCCACTTT.

This clonotype was detected ten times or more. This sequence joins TRBV4-3 and TRBJ1-4, with 11 bases matching TRBD1. CDR1 and CDR2 (germline): LGHNA, YSLEER. V dropped 4 bases and J dropped 3; count of bases not matched to a gene: 13. The CDR3 has 19 amino acids. The CDR3 DNA is TGCGCCAGCAGCCTCGAGACAGGACAGGGGGCGATGGCTAATGAAAAACTGTTTTTT. Protein: CASSLETGQGAMANEKLFF.

This clonotype was seen only a few times. This chain joins TRBV28 and TRBJ2-7; no reliable D call. The ends were cut back, 6 bases at V and 7 bases at J, with 10 bases in the middle. Germline V gives CDR1 MDHEN, CDR2 SYDVKM. This CDR3 contains 11 residues. The CDR3 loop is CASRSWGEQYF. DNA for the CDR3: TGTGCCAGCAGATCCTGGGGAGAGCAGTACTTC.

J is TRBJ2-5 and V is TRBV7-2; 7 bases match TRBD2. In germline, CDR1 is SGHTA, CDR2 FQGNSA. CDR3 length: 16 residues. J lost 6 bases, V lost 1 base, and 11 bases had no gene match. The CDR3 reads CASSLEVGGPGKTQYF. CDR3 nucleotide sequence: TGTGCCAGCAGCTTAGAAGTGGGAGGGCCTGGGAAGACCCAGTACTTC.

This clonotype was detected only a few times. The chain employs TRBV30 and TRBJ1-1; TRBD1 matches at 7 bases. The germline V gene encodes CDR1 GTSNPN and CDR2 SVGIG (reference sequence). The CDR3 is made up of 14 amino acids. The V and J ends lost 4 bases and 0 bases, in that order; junction bases with no gene match: 5. This chain's CDR3 is CAWTNRGVNTEAFF. CDR3 sequence (DNA): TGTGCCTGGACTAACAGGGGAGTGAACACTGAAGCTTTCTTT.

The CDR3 reads CASSQDTVRSTEAFF. CDR3 in DNA: TGTGCCAGCAGCCAAGATACGGTTAGAAGCACTGAAGCTTTCTTT. The chain has TRBV3-1 and TRBJ1-1; D unclear. This CDR3 is 15 amino acids long. The germline gives CDR1 LGHDT, CDR2 YNNKEL (reference sequence). V was cut by 0 bases and J by 4 bases, with 12 bases left in between. The variable domain in full, with the rest retrieved from reference TRBV3-1 and TRBJ1-1, is DTAVSQTPKYLVTQMGNDKSIKCEQNLGHDTMYWYKQDSKKFLKIMFSYNNKELIINETVPNRFSPKSPDKAHLNLHINSLELGDSAVYFCASSQDTVRSTEAFFGQGTRLTVV.